The clone carrying this T cell receptor beta chain was seen more than once but under ten times. What it binds is unknown. This specimen comes from a study of vaccination and CD4 T cells after COVID-19. Germline V gene sequence: CDR1 DFQATT, CDR2 SNEGSKA (reference sequence). The CDR3 loop spans 12 amino acids. The V end was cut by 3 bases, the J end by 3 bases, with 7 bases between. Treatment: roughly 11-day PBMC culture with coronavirus spike peptide pools or control peptides (ViraFEST assay). Scientists ran DNA taken from cultured CD4+ T cells through the Oncomine TCR Beta short-read assay for sequencing. From the PCR reads, TCRdb called clonotypes with MiXCR, one entry per CDR3 protein. The table lists around 20,000 distinct CDR3 sequences, 51% of them singletons, with roughly 10% in the top ten.

The genes are TRBV20-1 and TRBJ2-3; D not resolved. The receptor was derived from a human donor who had recovered from COVID-19. This specimen consisted of CD4+ T cells from blood, cultured in vitro, obtained before SARS-CoV-2 vaccination. This chain's CDR3 is CSARVATDTQYF. CDR3 sequence (DNA): TGCAGTGCTAGGGTTGCAACAGATACGCAGTATTTT.